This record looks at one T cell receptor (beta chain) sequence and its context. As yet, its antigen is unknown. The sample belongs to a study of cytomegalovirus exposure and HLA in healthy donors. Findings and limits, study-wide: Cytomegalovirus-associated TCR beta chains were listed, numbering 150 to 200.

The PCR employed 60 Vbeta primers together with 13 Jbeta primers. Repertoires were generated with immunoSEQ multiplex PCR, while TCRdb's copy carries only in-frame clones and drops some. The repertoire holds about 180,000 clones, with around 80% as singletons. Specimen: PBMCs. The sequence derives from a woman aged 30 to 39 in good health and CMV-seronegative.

The DNA of the CDR3 is TGCGCCAGCAGGGAGGGACAGGGAGATGAGCAGTTCTTC. Its translation: CASREGQGDEQFF. The V call is TRBV5-1, the J call TRBJ2-1; 9 bases match TRBD1. CDR3 length: 13 amino acids. V was pared by 5 bases and J by 8 bases, with 5 bases of the junction left unmatched. The V gene's germline CDR1 is SGHRS and CDR2 YFSETQ.